These T cell receptor beta chains were read from a single sample in a study of glioma-infiltrating T cells after dendritic cell vaccination. Here immunoSEQ multiplex PCR was the method, and the copy in TCRdb shows in-frame clones only, minus some. The top ten hold about a sixth of the sample, which has about 92,000 clones, over 75% seen once. The specimen was blood, collected before dendritic cell vaccination. The receptors originated from a human donor with glioblastoma. Each CDR3 is given with its conserved first and last residue. D genes are given only for firm matches. Rows give clone size only sometimes, using once, few, many, or a class for an expanded clone.

>TRBV29-1|TRBJ1-4|.|.
TGCAGCGTTGAAGGACCGGGAAATGAAAAACTGTTTTTT
CSVEGPGNEKLFF
>TRBV19|TRBJ2-6|TRBD2|once
TGTGCCAGTAGTAGGGAGGGAACCTCTGGGGCCAACGTCCTGACTTTC
CASSREGTSGANVLTF
>TRBV10-3|TRBJ1-2|TRBD1|.
TGTGCCATCAGAGGACAGGGGGATTCTAACTATGGCTACACCTTC
CAIRGQGDSNYGYTF
>TRBV11-2|TRBJ2-1|TRBD2|.
TGTGCCAGCAGCCCGGGACTAGCTAGTTTCAATGAGCAGTTCTTC
CASSPGLASFNEQFF
>TRBV7-9|TRBJ2-7|.|few
TGTGCCAGCAGCTTAGAACTCGAGCAGTACTTC
CASSLELEQYF
>TRBV27|TRBJ1-2|.|few
TGTGCCAGCCGGATTAATGGGGGACTGCCTTATGGCTACACCTTC
CASRINGGLPYGYTF
>TRBV4-1|TRBJ2-5|TRBD2|.
TGCGCCAGCAGCCAAGGACTAGCGGGAGGGCCGGAGACCCAGTACTTC
CASSQGLAGGPETQYF
>TRBV2|TRBJ1-3|.|.
TGTGCCAGCAGTGAAGATAGCCGGGACACCATATATTTT
CASSEDSRDTIYF
>TRBV7-6|TRBJ2-3|.|medium-sized
TGTGCCAGCAGCCGCAACCCCAGGGTCCCTAGCACAGATACGCAGTATTTT
CASSRNPRVPSTDTQYF
>TRBV27|TRBJ1-2|.|.
TGTGCCAGCAGTTTAGAGGGCCGCTATGGCTACACCTTC
CASSLEGRYGYTF
>TRBV6-5|TRBJ2-5|TRBD2|.
TGTGCCAGCAGTTACTCTAAGCGGGGGAGCCAAGAGACCCAGTACTTC
CASSYSKRGSQETQYF
>TRBV6-5|TRBJ2-1|TRBD2|few
TGTGCCAGCTCGGGACTAGCGGGACTATACAATGAGCAGTTCTTC
CASSGLAGLYNEQFF
>TRBV7-3|TRBJ1-2|.|.
TGTGCCAGCAGCTTAGACAGCAACTATGGCTACACCTTC
CASSLDSNYGYTF
>TRBV4-1|TRBJ2-5|.|.
TGCGCCAGCAGCCCGGCTAGCGAAGAGACCCAGTACTTC
CASSPASEETQYF
>TRBV9|TRBJ2-1|TRBD2|.
TGTGCCAGCAGCGTAGGTTTAGCGGGAAAAAGCTCCTACAATGAGCAGTTCTTC
CASSVGLAGKSSYNEQFF
>TRBV7-2|TRBJ2-6|.|.
TGTGCCAGCAGCTTAGGCGGATCGGCCAACGTCCTGACTTTC
CASSLGGSANVLTF
>TRBV4-3|TRBJ1-2|TRBD1|.
TGCGCCAGCAGCCAAGAAGTGACAGGGCTTGCCTATGGCTACACCTTC
CASSQEVTGLAYGYTF
>TRBV7-3|TRBJ2-3|TRBD2|.
TGTGCCAGCAGCTTAAGCAGCGGGGGGGCTGGTACGCAGTATTTT
CASSLSSGGAGTQYF
>TRBV4-2|TRBJ2-1|.|.
TGTGCCAGCAGCGATGAGCGGGCAACTAATGAGCAGTTCTTC
CASSDERATNEQFF
>TRBV4-1|TRBJ2-3|.|.
TGCGCCAGCAGCCAAGCGACCGCCGCGGCGCAGTATTTT
CASSQATAAAQYF
>TRBV4-3|TRBJ2-2|TRBD1|.
TGCGCCAGCAGCCGGGACAGGCGGACCGGGGAGCTGTTTTTT
CASSRDRRTGELFF
>TRBV20-1|TRBJ2-1|TRBD1|.
TGCAGTGTCGGGGGACAGGGTGAGCAGTTCTTC
CSVGGQGEQFF
>TRBV5-1|TRBJ2-7|TRBD1|once
TGCGCCAGCAGACCTCCGGACAGGGATGGGTACGAGCAGTACTTC
CASRPPDRDGYEQYF
>TRBV7-9|TRBJ2-5|.|.
TGTGCCAGCAGCTTACTAGCGAGTGAAGAGACCCAGTACTTC
CASSLLASEETQYF
>TRBV19|TRBJ1-1|.|.
TGTGCCGCCAGCAGGGTGCGGGGTGAAGCTTTCTTT
CAASRVRGEAFF
>TRBV11-3|TRBJ2-1|TRBD2|.
TGTGCCAGCAGCTTAGGCGGGGGGCGGTACAATGAGCAGTTCTTC
CASSLGGGRYNEQFF
>TRBV28|TRBJ2-6|TRBD1|.
TGTGCCAGCAGTCCTCGGGACAGGGGGCAAGCTGGGGCCAACGTCCTGACTTTC
CASSPRDRGQAGANVLTF
>TRBV27|TRBJ2-7|.|.
TGTGCCAGCAGTTTAGCAGGGGATCCAGCCTACGAGCAGTACTTC
CASSLAGDPAYEQYF
>TRBV9|TRBJ2-1|TRBD2|.
TGTGCCAGCAGCGCTCCTACCGGGACTAGCGGGGGGCCGAGCTCCTACAATGAGCAGTTCTTC
CASSAPTGTSGGPSSYNEQFF
>TRBV7-9|TRBJ2-1|.|.
TGTGCCAGCAGCTTGAACGGTGAGCAGTTCTTC
CASSLNGEQFF
>TRBV6-5|TRBJ2-7|TRBD1|.
TGTGCCAGCAGTTACCTCAGGGGGCCGTACGAGCAGTACTTC
CASSYLRGPYEQYF
>TRBV30|TRBJ2-2|TRBD2|.
TGTGCCTGGAGTGTATGGACTAGCGACACCGGGGAGCTGTTTTTT
CAWSVWTSDTGELFF
>TRBV6-5|TRBJ2-3|.|.
TGTGCCAGCAGCAGGGGCAGGATGGGCACAGATACGCAGTATTTT
CASSRGRMGTDTQYF
>TRBV9|TRBJ1-2|TRBD1|.
TGTGCCAGCAGCCCAGCCTGGGACAGTGGAGGTTATGGCTACACCTTC
CASSPAWDSGGYGYTF
>TRBV7-6|TRBJ2-1|TRBD2|.
TGTGCCAGCAGCTGGGGACTAGTTCCGACCGTCGATGAGCAGTTCTTC
CASSWGLVPTVDEQFF
>TRBV7-8|TRBJ1-3|.|.
TGTGCCAGCAGCTCTCATCCGGGTGGTACGGTTGTTGGAAACACCATATATTTT
CASSSHPGGTVVGNTIYF
>TRBV4-1|TRBJ2-7|.|few
TGCGCCAGCAGCCAAGCCGCACAGGGTGCTTCCTACGAGCAGTACTTC
CASSQAAQGASYEQYF
>TRBV9|TRBJ2-1|.|.
TGTGCCAGCAGCGTATGGGGGGACTCCTACAATGAGCAGTTCTTC
CASSVWGDSYNEQFF
>TRBV19|TRBJ2-7|.|.
TGTGCCAGTAGTAAACAGGGCTATGGGGATCCCTACGAGCAGTACTTC
CASSKQGYGDPYEQYF
>TRBV14|TRBJ2-1|TRBD2|.
TGTGCCAGCAGCCAAGTGTTCACTAGCGGGGGGGCCTACAATGAGCAGTTCTTC
CASSQVFTSGGAYNEQFF
>TRBV6-1|TRBJ2-3|TRBD1|many
TGTGCCGGTTCGACAGGGGGCGAAGCAGATACGCAGTATTTT
CAGSTGGEADTQYF
>TRBV29-1|TRBJ2-7|.|.
TGCAGCGTTGCGCCGGGAGCGACCTACGAGCAGTACTTC
CSVAPGATYEQYF
>TRBV7-6|TRBJ2-5|TRBD2|.
TGTGCCAGCAGCTCCAGTAGCGGGAGAAGGCAAGAGACCCAGTACTTC
CASSSSSGRRQETQYF
>TRBV5-6|TRBJ1-4|.|few
TGTGCCAGCAGCTTGGCGGGGAACGAAAAACTGTTTTTT
CASSLAGNEKLFF
>TRBV5-1|TRBJ2-2|TRBD2|.
TGCGCCAGCAGCTTGGTAGGGACTAGCAGTACCGGGGAGCTGTTTTTT
CASSLVGTSSTGELFF
>TRBV11-2|TRBJ1-2|TRBD1|few
TGTGCCAGCAGCCGACAGGGGGCGCAGAACCTAAACTATGGCTACACCTTC
CASSRQGAQNLNYGYTF
>TRBV5-4|TRBJ1-6|.|few
TGTGCCAGCAGCGGCACCCGACAGAATAATTCACCCCTCCACTTT
CASSGTRQNNSPLHF
>TRBV4-1|TRBJ1-2|TRBD1|.
TGCGCCAGCAGCCAAGGGGGACAGTCGTCCGTCTATGGCTACACCTTC
CASSQGGQSSVYGYTF
>TRBV5-4|TRBJ2-3|.|.
TGTGCCAGCAATCCTCATGGGGGGGCATCGGGTACTGTTACGCAGTATTTT
CASNPHGGASGTVTQYF